The TCR beta chain described here comes from a study of cytomegalovirus exposure and HLA in healthy donors. Study-wide results and caveats: Analyzed later, association rates of TCRs varied across HLA loci, with DRB1 most and HLA-C fewest.

The germline gives CDR1 MNHEY, CDR2 SVGAGI. The CDR3 has 15 amino acids. Trimming cost V 6 bases and J 2 bases, with 14 bases left between them. PCR involved 60 Vbeta and 13 Jbeta primers. Produced via immunoSEQ multiplex PCR; TCRdb's table is partial and in-frame only. The sample contains about 110,000 clones, roughly three quarters of which appear only once. This clone showed up just once. The target antigen is unknown. This receptor was taken from a woman under 30 in good health and CMV-seropositive. Material: PBMCs. The V and J genes are TRBV6-5 and TRBJ2-1, with no clear D. DNA for the CDR3: TGTGCCAGCAGCCTCAGGCCAGGCCCCTACAATGAGCAGTTCTTC. This translates into CASSLRPGPYNEQFF.